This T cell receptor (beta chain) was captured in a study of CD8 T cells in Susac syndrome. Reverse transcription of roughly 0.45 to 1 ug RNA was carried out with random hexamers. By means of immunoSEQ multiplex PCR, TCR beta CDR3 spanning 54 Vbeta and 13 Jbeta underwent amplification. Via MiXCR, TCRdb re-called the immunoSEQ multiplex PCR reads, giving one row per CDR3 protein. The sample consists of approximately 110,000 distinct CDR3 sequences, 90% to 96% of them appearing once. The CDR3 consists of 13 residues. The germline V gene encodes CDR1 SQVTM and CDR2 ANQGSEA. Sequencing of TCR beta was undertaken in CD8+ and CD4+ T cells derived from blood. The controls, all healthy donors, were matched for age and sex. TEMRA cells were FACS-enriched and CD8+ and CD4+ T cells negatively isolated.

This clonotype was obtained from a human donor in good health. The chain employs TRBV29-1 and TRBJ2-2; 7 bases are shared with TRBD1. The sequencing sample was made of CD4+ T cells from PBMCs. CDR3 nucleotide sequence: TGCAGTGTCCAGGGGGACCGAGGCGGGGAGCTGTTTTTT. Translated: CSVQGDRGGELFF.